The T cell receptor beta chain under discussion was sequenced for a study of blood T cells in healthy people across ages. Study summary: About one barcoded beta molecule per two T cells came from capture by template switching.

For the second PCR, which ran for roughly 6 to 12 cycles, a sample-barcoded 5' primer and a J-beta primer mix were used. Tagging of each cDNA molecule was performed by a template-switch adaptor with 12 random nucleotides. TCRdb recomputed calls from the 5' RACE reads with MiXCR, one row per CDR3 protein. The data contain around 1.7 million distinct CDR3 sequences, roughly 30% of them singletons. Notes on this clonotype: The target antigen is unknown.

V lost 0 bases and J 4 bases, leaving 8 bases between the germline ends. Germline CDR1 reads SGDLS; CDR2 reads YYNGEE. The CDR3 length is 15 residues. The study, taken as a whole, reports: Calculation of diversity from one million T cells yielded estimates considered to be underestimates.

This chain links TRBV9 with TRBJ2-6; D uncertain. The material sequenced was blood. The source is a young woman in good health. CDR3 protein: CASSVEPGGANVLTF. CDR3 coding DNA: TGTGCCAGCAGCGTAGAGCCTGGAGGGGCCAACGTCCTGACTTTC.